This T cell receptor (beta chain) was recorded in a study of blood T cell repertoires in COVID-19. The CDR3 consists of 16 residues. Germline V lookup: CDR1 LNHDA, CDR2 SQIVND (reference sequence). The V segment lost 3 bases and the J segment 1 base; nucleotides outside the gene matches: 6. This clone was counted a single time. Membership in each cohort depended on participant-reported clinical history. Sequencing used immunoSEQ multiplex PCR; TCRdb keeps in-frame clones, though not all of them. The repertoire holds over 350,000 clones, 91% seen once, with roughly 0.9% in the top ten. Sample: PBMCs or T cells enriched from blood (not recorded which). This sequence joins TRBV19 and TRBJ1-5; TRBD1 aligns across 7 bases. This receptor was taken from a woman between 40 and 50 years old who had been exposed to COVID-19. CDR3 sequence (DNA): TGTGCCAGTAGTATGAGGACAGGACAGAGCAATCAGCCCCAGCATTTT. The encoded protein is CASSMRTGQSNQPQHF. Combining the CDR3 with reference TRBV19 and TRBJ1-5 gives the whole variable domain DGGITQSPKYLFRKEGQNVTLSCEQNLNHDAMYWYRQDPGQGLRLIYYSQIVNDFQKGDIAEGYSVSREKKESFPLTVTSAQKNPTAFYLCASSMRTGQSNQPQHFGDGTRLSIL.